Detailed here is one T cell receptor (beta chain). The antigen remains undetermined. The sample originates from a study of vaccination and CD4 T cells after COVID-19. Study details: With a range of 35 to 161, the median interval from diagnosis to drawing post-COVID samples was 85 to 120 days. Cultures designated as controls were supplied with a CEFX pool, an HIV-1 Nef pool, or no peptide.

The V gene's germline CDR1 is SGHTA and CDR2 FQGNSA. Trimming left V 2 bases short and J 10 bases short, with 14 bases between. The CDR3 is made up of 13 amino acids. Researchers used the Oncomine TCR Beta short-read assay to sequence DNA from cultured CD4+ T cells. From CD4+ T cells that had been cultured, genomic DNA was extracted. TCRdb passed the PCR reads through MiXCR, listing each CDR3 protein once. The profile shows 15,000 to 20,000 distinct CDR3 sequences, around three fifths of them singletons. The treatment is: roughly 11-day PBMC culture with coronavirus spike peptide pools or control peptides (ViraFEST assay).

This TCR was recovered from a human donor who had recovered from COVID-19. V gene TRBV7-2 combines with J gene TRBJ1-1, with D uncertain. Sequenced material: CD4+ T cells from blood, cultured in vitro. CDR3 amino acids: CASSLSPRGLAFF. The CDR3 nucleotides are TGTGCCAGCAGCTTATCTCCGCGGGGTTTAGCTTTCTTT. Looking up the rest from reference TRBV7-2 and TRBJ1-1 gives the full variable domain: GAGVSQSPSNKVTEKGKDVELRCDPISGHTALYWYRQSLGQGLEFLIYFQGNSAPDKSGLPSDRFSAERTGGSVSTLTIQRTQQEDSAVYLCASSLSPRGLAFFGQGTRLTVV.